This entry concerns a single T cell receptor (beta chain). This clonotype was seen more than once but under ten times. Its antigen has not been determined. Per-nucleotide qualities are absent, and no much larger clonotype sits a single base away. The library was built by means of PCR. The run used an Illumina HiSeq 2500. Molecular barcoding was employed in the preparation of TCR libraries, with unique molecular identifiers being used to normalize TCRbeta repertoire quantification. TCRdb took the public reads, trimmed them with fastp at Q25, ran MiXCR for clone calling and kept in-frame beta chains. Rows merge per CDR3 protein into single entries with the most common DNA and genes. The sample profile shows more than 550,000 distinct CDR3 sequences; 10% of them were found once. The top ten clonotypes cover less than 5% of the sample. This specimen belongs to a study of T-cell reconstitution after alpha-beta-depleted transplantation in children (dated by TCRdb to the mid-2010s). Describing the broader study: The study quantitatively tracked T-cell immune reconstitution after TCRalphabeta/CD19-depleted allogeneic hematopoietic cell transplantation in children using TCR repertoire profiling.

Including cysteine and phenylalanine, the CDR3 has 14 amino acids. This entry keeps only the CDR3 DNA: 42 bases, framed from base 1. V loses 10 bases of germline sequence and J loses 4 bases, and the interval between the two ends is 19 bases. Reading the germline V gene gives CDR1 MNHEY and CDR2 SVGAGI. The sequence was collected from a human donor who donated a stem cell graft to a child with acute myeloid leukemia. The sequence joins TRBV6-5 to TRBJ1-1; the D gene is unclear. The source was PBMCs from the stem cell graft donor, collected from the stem cell graft. In nucleotides, the sequence is TGTGCCACCGTTACCACTCAGCTGGGCACTGAAGCTTTCTTT. Translated, it reads CATVTTQLGTEAFF.